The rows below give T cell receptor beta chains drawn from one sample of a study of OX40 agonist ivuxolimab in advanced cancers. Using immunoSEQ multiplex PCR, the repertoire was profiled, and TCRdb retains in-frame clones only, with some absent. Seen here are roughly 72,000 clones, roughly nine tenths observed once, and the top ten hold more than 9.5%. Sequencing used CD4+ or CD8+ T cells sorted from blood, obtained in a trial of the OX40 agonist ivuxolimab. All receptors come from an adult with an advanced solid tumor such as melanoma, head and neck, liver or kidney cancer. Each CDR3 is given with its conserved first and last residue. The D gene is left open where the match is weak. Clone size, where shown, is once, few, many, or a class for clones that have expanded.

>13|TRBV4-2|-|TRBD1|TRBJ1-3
TGTGCCAGCAGCCCGACAGGGGGAAACACCATATATTTT
CASSPTGGNTIYF
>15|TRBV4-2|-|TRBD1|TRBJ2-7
TGTGCCAGCAGCGGATGGACAGGGAGCTCCTACGAGCAGTACTTC
CASSGWTGSSYEQYF
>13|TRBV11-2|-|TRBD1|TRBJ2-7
TGTGCCAGCAGCTGGGGACAGACCTACGAGCAGTACTTC
CASSWGQTYEQYF
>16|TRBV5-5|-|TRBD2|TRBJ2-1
TGTGCCAGCAGCGTCAGGGGACTAGGCCGACTCAATGAGCAGTTCTTC
CASSVRGLGRLNEQFF
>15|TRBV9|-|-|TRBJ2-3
TGTGCCAGCAGCGCCTCTGCCGGGAGTAAGGATACGCAGTATTTT
CASSASAGSKDTQYF
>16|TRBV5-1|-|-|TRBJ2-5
TGCGCCAGCAGCTTGGTCGTCAACAATTTGGGAGAGACCCAGTACTTC
CASSLVVNNLGETQYF
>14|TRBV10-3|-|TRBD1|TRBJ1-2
TGTGCCATCAGGCCGGACAGGGGGGACTATGGCTACACCTTC
CAIRPDRGDYGYTF
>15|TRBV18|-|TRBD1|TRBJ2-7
TGTGCCAGCTCACCGCCGGGGGACAGGGGGAACGAGCAGTACTTC
CASSPPGDRGNEQYF
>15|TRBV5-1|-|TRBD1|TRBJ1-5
TGCGCCAGCAGCTTGACAGGGGGGACGGATCAGCCCCAGCATTTT
CASSLTGGTDQPQHF
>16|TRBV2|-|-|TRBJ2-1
TGTGCCAGCAGTGAAGTGAAGGGGGGAATTCCCAATGAGCAGTTCTTC
CASSEVKGGIPNEQFF
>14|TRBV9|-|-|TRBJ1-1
TGTGCCAGCAGCACCCGCAGCCTGAACACTGAAGCTTTCTTT
CASSTRSLNTEAFF
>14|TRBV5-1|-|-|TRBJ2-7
TGCGCCAGCAGCTTCAGCCAGGGAGGTTACGAGCAGTACTTC
CASSFSQGGYEQYF
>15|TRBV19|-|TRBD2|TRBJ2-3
TGTGCCAGTAGCGTAGCGGGGGGAAGGGGAGATACGCAGTATTTT
CASSVAGGRGDTQYF
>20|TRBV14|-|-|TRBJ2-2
TGTGCCAGCAGCCCGCTCGGCGGCAGGGAGAGTGAAGGCGGCACCGGGGAGCTGTTTTTT
CASSPLGGRESEGGTGELFF
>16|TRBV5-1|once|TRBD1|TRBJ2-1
TGCGCCAGCAGCCTGAGGGGACAGGGTAGGAACAATGAGCAGTTCTTC
CASSLRGQGRNNEQFF
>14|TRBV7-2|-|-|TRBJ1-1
TGTGCCAGCAGCTATTCCAGGGGTACCACTGAAGCTTTCTTT
CASSYSRGTTEAFF
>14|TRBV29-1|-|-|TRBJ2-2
TGCAGCGTTGCAATCAGGGCGAACACCGGGGAGCTGTTTTTT
CSVAIRANTGELFF
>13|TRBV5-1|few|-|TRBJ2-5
TGCGCCAGCAGCAATAGCGGAGAAGAGACCCAGTACTTC
CASSNSGEETQYF
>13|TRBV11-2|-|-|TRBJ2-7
TGTGCCAGCAGCTCGGAGGGTCGGGGATGGCAGTACTTC
CASSSEGRGWQYF
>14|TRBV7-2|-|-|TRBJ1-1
TGTGCCAGCAGCGGGACGGCTTCGAACACTGAAGCTTTCTTT
CASSGTASNTEAFF
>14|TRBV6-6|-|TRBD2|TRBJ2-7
TGTGCCAGCAGCTCCCTGGGACTATCCTACGAGCAGTACTTC
CASSSLGLSYEQYF
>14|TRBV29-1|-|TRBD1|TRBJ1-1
TGCAGCGTTGACCATTTTGGGCAGGGGGGTGAAGCTTTCTTT
CSVDHFGQGGEAFF
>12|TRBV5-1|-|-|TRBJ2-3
TGCGCCAGCAGCGAGTCGGGAGATACGCAGTATTTT
CASSESGDTQYF
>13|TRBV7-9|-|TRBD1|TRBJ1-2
TGTGCCAGCAGCCCGGGACAGAACTATGGCTACACCTTC
CASSPGQNYGYTF
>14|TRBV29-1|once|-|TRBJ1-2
TGCAGCGTTGAAGTCCCGACAGGAAACTATGGCTACACCTTC
CSVEVPTGNYGYTF
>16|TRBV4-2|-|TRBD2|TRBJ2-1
TGTGCCAGCAGCCAACAGGCGGCTAGCGGGGACAATGAGCAGTTCTTC
CASSQQAASGDNEQFF
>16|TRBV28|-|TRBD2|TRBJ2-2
TGTGCCAGCAGCCCTGAGAGGCGAGCGGGAGCCGGGGAGCTGTTTTTT
CASSPERRAGAGELFF
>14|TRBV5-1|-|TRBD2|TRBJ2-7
TGCGCCAGCAGGACTAGCTTTTTTTCCTACGAGCAGTACTTC
CASRTSFFSYEQYF
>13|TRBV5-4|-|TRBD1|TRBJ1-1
TGTGCCAGCAGTTCGGGGACAGTCCTTGAAGCTTTCTTT
CASSSGTVLEAFF
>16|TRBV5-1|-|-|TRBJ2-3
TGCGCCAGCAGCTTGGAACTGCCCACTAGCACAGATACGCAGTATTTT
CASSLELPTSTDTQYF
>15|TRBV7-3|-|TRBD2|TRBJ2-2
TGTGCCAGCAGCCTGGGACTAGCGGGCACCGGGGAGCTGTTTTTT
CASSLGLAGTGELFF